This is a list of T cell receptor beta chains from one sample in a study of naive and memory T cell subsets. TCRdb fed the UMI-ligation and nested PCR reads into MiXCR, producing one record per CDR3 protein. The sample gives around 30,000 distinct CDR3 sequences, about 10% of which show up once; approximately 15% is in the top ten. The sequencing input was effector memory CD4+ T cells from blood. These receptors originate from a human donor in good health. CDR3s include the opening cysteine and the closing phenylalanine or tryptophan. The order of the fields is CDR3 length, J gene, D gene, clone size, V gene, CDR3 protein, CDR3 DNA. The D gene is left open where the match is weak. Clone size is stated in some rows and not others, as once, few, many or a class when expanded.

len: 14; j_gene: TRBJ1-2; d_gene: NA; abundance: few; v_gene: TRBV4-2; CDR3aa: CASTGSRDNYGYTF; CDR3nt: TGTGCCAGCACTGGATCCCGGGACAACTATGGCTACACCTTC
len: 12; j_gene: TRBJ2-5; d_gene: TRBD2; abundance: medium-sized; v_gene: TRBV12-3/TRBV12-4; CDR3aa: CASSSGITTQYF; CDR3nt: TGTGCCAGCAGCAGCGGGATCACCACCCAGTACTTC
len: 16; j_gene: TRBJ2-4; d_gene: TRBD2; abundance: many; v_gene: TRBV11-2; CDR3aa: CASSLARGGIKNIQYF; CDR3nt: TGTGCCAGCAGCTTGGCGCGGGGGGGCATCAAAAACATTCAGTACTTC
len: 15; j_gene: TRBJ1-1; d_gene: TRBD1; abundance: NA; v_gene: TRBV6-2/TRBV6-3; CDR3aa: CASSGTEIRTTEAFF; CDR3nt: TGTGCCAGCAGCGGGACAGAGATCAGAACAACTGAAGCTTTCTTT
len: 15; j_gene: TRBJ2-3; d_gene: TRBD1; abundance: many; v_gene: TRBV30; CDR3aa: CAWSGDRGLLDTQYF; CDR3nt: TGTGCCTGGAGTGGAGACAGGGGGCTTTTGGATACGCAGTATTTT
len: 18; j_gene: TRBJ2-5; d_gene: TRBD2; abundance: few; v_gene: TRBV20-1; CDR3aa: CSANRRGLAGGRTETQYF; CDR3nt: TGCAGTGCGAACCGCCGGGGACTAGCGGGTGGTAGGACTGAGACCCAGTACTTC
len: 19; j_gene: TRBJ2-3; d_gene: TRBD1; abundance: many; v_gene: TRBV3-1; CDR3aa: CASSQEFAGQGAVTDTQYF; CDR3nt: TGTGCCAGCAGCCAAGAATTTGCAGGACAGGGGGCGGTGACAGATACGCAGTATTTT
len: 19; j_gene: TRBJ2-1; d_gene: TRBD2; abundance: NA; v_gene: TRBV14; CDR3aa: CASSQRPGLAGGPLNEQFF; CDR3nt: TGTGCCAGCAGCCAACGCCCGGGACTAGCGGGAGGGCCGTTGAATGAGCAGTTCTTC
len: 16; j_gene: TRBJ1-2; d_gene: NA; abundance: many; v_gene: TRBV29-1; CDR3aa: CSVEESSREGYYGYTF; CDR3nt: TGCAGCGTTGAAGAATCATCCAGGGAGGGATACTATGGCTACACCTTC
len: 12; j_gene: TRBJ1-1; d_gene: NA; abundance: many; v_gene: TRBV20-1; CDR3aa: CSAPLGVTEAFF; CDR3nt: TGCAGTGCGCCTCTTGGGGTAACTGAAGCTTTCTTT
len: 13; j_gene: TRBJ1-1; d_gene: NA; abundance: few; v_gene: TRBV5-1; CDR3aa: CASREGVDTEAFF; CDR3nt: TGCGCCAGCAGAGAGGGAGTGGACACTGAAGCTTTCTTT
len: 15; j_gene: TRBJ1-5; d_gene: NA; abundance: few; v_gene: TRBV30; CDR3aa: CAWSNSGGNGQPQHF; CDR3nt: TGTGCCTGGAGTAATAGTGGAGGGAACGGGCAGCCCCAGCATTTT
len: 15; j_gene: TRBJ2-2; d_gene: NA; abundance: many; v_gene: TRBV2; CDR3aa: CASSAGQTNTGELFF; CDR3nt: TGTGCCAGCAGCGCGGGACAGACGAACACCGGGGAGCTGTTTTTT
len: 15; j_gene: TRBJ1-5; d_gene: NA; abundance: NA; v_gene: TRBV10-3; CDR3aa: CAISESIQNNQPQHF; CDR3nt: TGTGCCATCAGTGAGTCCATACAGAACAATCAGCCCCAGCATTTT
len: 12; j_gene: TRBJ1-1; d_gene: NA; abundance: many; v_gene: TRBV19; CDR3aa: CASKQMNTEAFF; CDR3nt: TGTGCCAGTAAACAGATGAACACTGAAGCTTTCTTT
len: 14; j_gene: TRBJ1-6; d_gene: NA; abundance: many; v_gene: TRBV9; CDR3aa: CASSVAVISSPLHF; CDR3nt: TGTGCCAGCAGCGTAGCAGTGATTAGTTCACCCCTCCACTTT
len: 22; j_gene: TRBJ2-1; d_gene: NA; abundance: many; v_gene: TRBV12-3/TRBV12-4; CDR3aa: CASSLRPGQGFVAGVYHNEQFF; CDR3nt: TGTGCCAGCAGTTTGCGGCCGGGACAGGGTTTTGTAGCGGGAGTCTATCACAATGAGCAGTTCTTC
len: 16; j_gene: TRBJ2-1; d_gene: TRBD2; abundance: many; v_gene: TRBV18; CDR3aa: CASSPGTSGRKNEQFF; CDR3nt: TGTGCCAGCTCACCCGGGACTAGCGGGAGAAAGAATGAGCAGTTCTTC
len: 15; j_gene: TRBJ2-1; d_gene: TRBD2; abundance: many; v_gene: TRBV19; CDR3aa: CASTSKLAAYNEQFF; CDR3nt: TGTGCCAGTACCTCGAAACTAGCGGCCTACAATGAGCAGTTCTTC
len: 18; j_gene: TRBJ1-5; d_gene: NA; abundance: few; v_gene: TRBV7-3; CDR3aa: CASSYWVIGGQRLQPQHF; CDR3nt: TGTGCCAGCAGCTACTGGGTTATTGGAGGGCAACGGCTTCAGCCCCAGCATTTT
len: 14; j_gene: TRBJ2-7; d_gene: TRBD2; abundance: many; v_gene: TRBV5-5; CDR3aa: CASSPTSGSIEQYF; CDR3nt: TGTGCCAGCAGCCCGACTAGCGGGAGTATCGAGCAGTACTTC
len: 16; j_gene: TRBJ1-5; d_gene: TRBD1; abundance: few; v_gene: TRBV19; CDR3aa: CASSPRDRRGNQPQHF; CDR3nt: TGTGCCAGTAGCCCAAGGGACAGAAGAGGCAATCAGCCCCAGCATTTT
len: 13; j_gene: TRBJ1-2; d_gene: TRBD1; abundance: NA; v_gene: TRBV28; CDR3aa: CASYRETGTGYTF; CDR3nt: TGTGCCAGTTACCGCGAGACAGGGACCGGCTACACCTTC
len: 14; j_gene: TRBJ2-1; d_gene: NA; abundance: medium-sized; v_gene: TRBV6-2/TRBV6-3; CDR3aa: CASNLQGSYNEQFF; CDR3nt: TGTGCCAGCAACCTACAGGGTTCCTACAATGAGCAGTTCTTC
len: 17; j_gene: TRBJ1-2; d_gene: NA; abundance: many; v_gene: TRBV18; CDR3aa: CASSPVMRGDRDYGYTF; CDR3nt: TGTGCCAGCTCACCAGTGATGCGGGGGGATAGAGACTATGGCTACACCTTC
len: 14; j_gene: TRBJ2-6; d_gene: TRBD1; abundance: NA; v_gene: TRBV29-1; CDR3aa: CSVSVDRGGNVLTF; CDR3nt: TGCAGCGTGTCAGTGGACAGGGGTGGCAACGTCCTGACTTTC
len: 16; j_gene: TRBJ2-3; d_gene: TRBD2; abundance: medium-sized; v_gene: TRBV20-1; CDR3aa: CSARVRELPTADTQYF; CDR3nt: TGCAGTGCTAGAGTGCGGGAGTTACCCACCGCAGATACGCAGTATTTT
len: 17; j_gene: TRBJ2-1; d_gene: TRBD2; abundance: many; v_gene: TRBV5-1; CDR3aa: CASSSGTSGFSYNEQFF; CDR3nt: TGCGCCAGCAGCTCCGGGACTAGCGGCTTCTCCTACAATGAGCAGTTCTTC
len: 11; j_gene: TRBJ2-7; d_gene: NA; abundance: many; v_gene: TRBV20-1; CDR3aa: CSARRGGLQVF; CDR3nt: TGCAGTGCTAGGAGGGGGGGGCTGCAAGTCTTC
len: 12; j_gene: TRBJ2-7; d_gene: TRBD1; abundance: many; v_gene: TRBV29-1; CDR3aa: CSGQGAGYEQYF; CDR3nt: TGCAGCGGGCAGGGGGCGGGATACGAGCAGTACTTC
len: 15; j_gene: TRBJ1-1; d_gene: NA; abundance: NA; v_gene: TRBV7-2; CDR3aa: CASSLQGSGNTEAFF; CDR3nt: TGTGCCAGCAGCTTACAGGGGAGTGGGAACACTGAAGCTTTCTTT
len: 13; j_gene: TRBJ2-6; d_gene: NA; abundance: many; v_gene: TRBV28; CDR3aa: CASSSAGANVLTF; CDR3nt: TGTGCCAGCAGTAGTGCTGGGGCCAACGTCCTGACTTTC
len: 16; j_gene: TRBJ2-3; d_gene: TRBD2; abundance: many; v_gene: TRBV12-3/TRBV12-4; CDR3aa: CASSQSGRAYTDTQYF; CDR3nt: TGTGCCAGCAGTCAGAGCGGGAGGGCATACACAGATACGCAGTATTTT
len: 13; j_gene: TRBJ1-2; d_gene: NA; abundance: many; v_gene: TRBV10-3; CDR3aa: CAIRGGRTDGYTF; CDR3nt: TGTGCCATCCGAGGCGGCAGGACGGATGGCTACACCTTC
len: 13; j_gene: TRBJ1-1; d_gene: NA; abundance: few; v_gene: TRBV20-1; CDR3aa: CSATSDGDTEAFF; CDR3nt: TGCAGTGCTACGTCCGACGGGGACACTGAAGCTTTCTTT
len: 15; j_gene: TRBJ1-1; d_gene: TRBD1; abundance: many; v_gene: TRBV6-5; CDR3aa: CASSYSGTGDTEAFF; CDR3nt: TGTGCCAGCAGTTACAGTGGGACAGGGGACACTGAAGCTTTCTTT
len: 14; j_gene: TRBJ2-3; d_gene: NA; abundance: NA; v_gene: TRBV12-3/TRBV12-4; CDR3aa: CASSLAGSTDTQYF; CDR3nt: TGTGCCAGCAGTTTAGCGGGGAGCACAGATACGCAGTATTTT
len: 14; j_gene: TRBJ2-5; d_gene: TRBD2; abundance: NA; v_gene: TRBV11-2; CDR3aa: CASSFGGARETQYF; CDR3nt: TGTGCCAGCAGCTTCGGGGGGGCTAGGGAGACCCAGTACTTC
len: 15; j_gene: TRBJ1-2; d_gene: TRBD1; abundance: NA; v_gene: TRBV4-1; CDR3aa: CASSQNGRGTYGYTF; CDR3nt: TGCGCCAGCAGCCAGAACGGCAGGGGGACCTATGGCTACACCTTC
len: 14; j_gene: TRBJ1-2; d_gene: TRBD1; abundance: many; v_gene: TRBV12-3/TRBV12-4; CDR3aa: CASRGTGLGYGYTF; CDR3nt: TGTGCCAGCAGGGGGACAGGGCTGGGCTATGGCTACACCTTC
len: 15; j_gene: TRBJ2-1; d_gene: TRBD1; abundance: medium-sized; v_gene: TRBV5-1; CDR3aa: CASSSGTGNYNEQFF; CDR3nt: TGCGCCAGCAGCTCGGGGACAGGCAATTACAATGAGCAGTTCTTC
len: 13; j_gene: TRBJ1-2; d_gene: NA; abundance: many; v_gene: TRBV20-1; CDR3aa: CSAETGPASGYTF; CDR3nt: TGCAGTGCAGAGACAGGACCCGCGTCCGGCTACACCTTC
len: 14; j_gene: TRBJ2-3; d_gene: NA; abundance: many; v_gene: TRBV28; CDR3aa: CASSLSGITDTQYF; CDR3nt: TGTGCCAGCAGTTTGTCCGGGATCACAGATACGCAGTATTTT